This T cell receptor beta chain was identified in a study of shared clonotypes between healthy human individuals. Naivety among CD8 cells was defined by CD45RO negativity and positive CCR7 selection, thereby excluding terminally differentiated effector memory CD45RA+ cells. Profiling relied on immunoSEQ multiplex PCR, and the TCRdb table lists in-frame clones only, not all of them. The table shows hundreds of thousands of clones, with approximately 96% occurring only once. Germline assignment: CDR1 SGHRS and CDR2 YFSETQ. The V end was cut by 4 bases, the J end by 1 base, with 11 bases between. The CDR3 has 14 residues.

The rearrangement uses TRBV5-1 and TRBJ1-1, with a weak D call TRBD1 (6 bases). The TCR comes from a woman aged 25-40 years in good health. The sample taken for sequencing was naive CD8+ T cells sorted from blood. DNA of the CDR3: TGCGCCAGCAGCGAGAGGGGGGAGAACACTGAAGCTTTCTTT. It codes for CASSERGENTEAFF.